This paragraph covers one T cell receptor beta chain sequence. In its sample, this clone was seen a few times. Its antigen has not been determined. Nothing much larger sits one base from this clone, and base qualities are not available. The same CDR3 arises from other DNA sequences in this sample as well. Collaborating institutions collected whole blood in K2EDTA tubes following their own protocols. For TCRbeta analysis, collaborators shipped samples as frozen whole blood, isolated PBMCs, or DNA extracted from either of those sample types. TCRbeta CDR3 regions were amplified from genomic DNA using the immunoSEQ Assay, a bias-controlled multiplex PCR. Turning to the authors' computational methods: The number of nucleated cells in each sample was estimated by amplification of reference gene primers within the assay. To quantify the absolute abundance of each unique TCRbeta CDR3 rearrangement, sequence reads were collapsed and filtered. For each sample, productive Simpson clonality was calculated as the square root of Simpson's diversity index across productive rearrangements. Imported from immuneACCESS, the table was reduced by TCRdb to in-frame sequences with V and J called. These copies leave out some clones; in studies compared against another copy, an unresolved V gene accounts for under half, and the cause of the remainder is not known. That table gives V, J and clone size, and the DNA gave D and trimming. The sample includes about 260,000 clones, with around 84% observed a single time. The ten largest clonotypes hold under 5.5% of the sample.

This record belongs to a study of blood T cell repertoires in COVID-19 (dated by TCRdb to the early 2020s). Study-level background: Samples from collaborators originated in the United States, Italy and Spain and spanned both the acute and convalescent phases of COVID-19. The material from the prospective study consisted of cDNA or gDNA derived from T cells, B-cell-depleted T cells, or PBMCs. The repertoires were made available in a free public database intended to serve as a resource for research on the immune response to SARS-CoV-2. The sample metadata nearly always contained a de-identified subject ID, COVID-19 status, age in years and sex. The dataset comprised deeply sampled blood TCRbeta repertoires from subjects exposed to, actively infected with, or recovered from COVID-19. The samples were drawn from the first 160 participants of the ongoing ImmuneRACE study and from 950 to 1,500 subjects provided by 6 global collaborators. Where HLA class I and class II types were available, the types were taken from metadata supplied by the sample provider, not from assay-based typing. Paper-wide results and their limitations: The quantity of clinical and demographic metadata differed by source and by participant and was supplied without curation.

CDR1 and CDR2 (MDHEN, SYDVKM) derive from the germline V gene. The cysteine opens and the phenylalanine closes a CDR3 of 13 amino acids. Only the CDR3 DNA is retained, 39 bases long and in frame from the first base. V is pruned by 6 bases and J by 4 bases, leaving 3 bases of the junction without a gene match. The sequence was obtained from a man aged 55-75 years with acute or convalescent COVID-19. Sequenced sample: peripheral blood. The chain was built from TRBV28 and TRBJ1-5; the junction holds 7 bases that match TRBD1. The DNA reads as follows: TGTGCCAGCAGCCGGGACAGTAATCAGCCCCAGCATTTT. This gives the protein CASSRDSNQPQHF.